The rows below give T cell receptor beta chains drawn from one sample of a study of blood T cell repertoires in COVID-19. Data came from immunoSEQ multiplex PCR; TCRdb stores just in-frame clones and leaves some out. The data show approximately 170,000 clones, around four fifths seen once. Sequencing was performed on peripheral blood. The receptor source for this set is a woman in her seventies with COVID-19, enrolled during active disease. Each CDR3 is given without its conserved first and last residue. The order of the fields is J gene, V gene, clone size, CDR3 protein. The size field is filled for only some rows; it gives once, few, many or a size class.

J: TRBJ1-1
V: TRBV7-9
size: -
CDR3: ASRERAGWDTEAF

J: TRBJ2-3
V: TRBV5-8
size: -
CDR3: ASSADLGTQY

J: TRBJ2-2
V: TRBV5-1
size: -
CDR3: ASRFGTPNTGELF

J: TRBJ1-2
V: TRBV24-1
size: few
CDR3: ATSDPRQGNPSGYT

J: TRBJ2-3
V: TRBV19
size: -
CDR3: ASSSVTSGALTDTQY

J: TRBJ1-3
V: TRBV5-1
size: once
CDR3: ASSLELSGNTIY

J: TRBJ1-1
V: TRBV29-1
size: -
CDR3: SGGQPSTEAF

J: TRBJ2-3
V: TRBV5-4
size: -
CDR3: ASSLGAGAGTDTQY

J: TRBJ1-1
V: TRBV12-3/TRBV12-4
size: -
CDR3: ASSSRGSTEAF

J: TRBJ2-2
V: TRBV4-2
size: -
CDR3: ASSPTRVNTGELF

J: TRBJ1-1
V: TRBV7-8
size: -
CDR3: ASSSRQLTEAF

J: TRBJ2-7
V: TRBV28
size: once
CDR3: ASTRTSGRYEQY

J: TRBJ2-3
V: TRBV5-6
size: -
CDR3: ASSSPRDRRDTQY

J: TRBJ1-2
V: TRBV28
size: -
CDR3: ASSPEHAGYGYT

J: TRBJ1-1
V: TRBV4-2
size: -
CDR3: ASSQPQVGTAEAF

J: TRBJ1-1
V: TRBV6-6
size: -
CDR3: ASSYSSPGQGAEAF

J: TRBJ2-1
V: TRBV11-2
size: -
CDR3: ASSSLAGGDEQF

J: TRBJ1-1
V: TRBV7-6
size: -
CDR3: ASSLSGSHTEAF

J: TRBJ2-5
V: TRBV29-1
size: once
CDR3: SVRGGTTEGTQY

J: TRBJ2-1
V: TRBV6-1
size: -
CDR3: ASSEASSGSNEQF

J: TRBJ2-1
V: TRBV27
size: -
CDR3: ASGSGRWNEQF

J: TRBJ1-2
V: TRBV14
size: -
CDR3: ASSQRHYYGYT

J: TRBJ2-7
V: TRBV2
size: -
CDR3: ASSQQGYEQY

J: TRBJ1-1
V: TRBV7-9
size: -
CDR3: ASSRDREAF

J: TRBJ2-1
V: TRBV6-5
size: -
CDR3: ASSYSGTGPNNEQF

J: TRBJ2-5
V: TRBV30
size: -
CDR3: AWSVEVTQY

J: TRBJ1-5
V: TRBV6-6
size: -
CDR3: ASSFLRREGNQPQH

J: TRBJ2-5
V: TRBV11-2
size: -
CDR3: ASSLVLGGALETQY

J: TRBJ1-6
V: TRBV4-2
size: -
CDR3: ASSQEIERSPLH

J: TRBJ2-5
V: TRBV9
size: -
CDR3: ASSVVGQGAQETQY

J: TRBJ1-4
V: TRBV19
size: -
CDR3: ASTEAGRLNEKLF

J: TRBJ2-2
V: TRBV2
size: -
CDR3: ASSERESPATGELF

J: TRBJ1-3
V: TRBV28
size: -
CDR3: ASSPNRLSSGNTIY

J: TRBJ2-5
V: TRBV6-1
size: -
CDR3: ASSDGQGRETQY

J: TRBJ1-2
V: TRBV20-1
size: -
CDR3: SASYRLANYGYT

J: TRBJ1-1
V: TRBV3-1/TRBV3-2
size: -
CDR3: ASSLGRKNTEAF

J: TRBJ2-7
V: TRBV28
size: -
CDR3: ASSLSSGRSYEQY

J: TRBJ2-7
V: TRBV10-3
size: -
CDR3: AIRGTSVSYEQY

J: TRBJ2-5
V: TRBV23-1
size: -
CDR3: ASSQSAGERETQY

J: TRBJ1-2
V: TRBV28
size: once
CDR3: ASSFPRRSRGGYT

J: TRBJ2-4
V: TRBV2
size: -
CDR3: ASSDERRAKNIQY

J: TRBJ1-4
V: TRBV5-6
size: -
CDR3: ASRRTPRGEKLF

J: TRBJ2-2
V: TRBV2
size: -
CDR3: ASKTSGGNTGELF

J: TRBJ1-2
V: TRBV6-6
size: -
CDR3: ASSSGTGAYGYT

J: TRBJ1-2
V: TRBV4-1
size: -
CDR3: ASSQEVTGYYGYT

J: TRBJ1-2
V: TRBV13
size: -
CDR3: ASSFLQGMDYGYT

J: TRBJ2-3
V: TRBV7-6
size: -
CDR3: ASSLFTSGDLENTQY

J: TRBJ2-3
V: TRBV5-8
size: -
CDR3: ASSYGTGDTQY

J: TRBJ2-7
V: TRBV3-1/TRBV3-2
size: -
CDR3: ASSLRLGSYEQY

J: TRBJ1-1
V: TRBV30
size: few
CDR3: AWKTGLNTEAF

J: TRBJ1-2
V: TRBV19
size: -
CDR3: ASSIRTGLYGYT

J: TRBJ2-7
V: TRBV30
size: once
CDR3: AWSVAGGREQY